These T cell receptor beta chains were read from a single sample in a study of blood T cell repertoires in COVID-19. Some clones are missing from TCRdb's copy, which holds only in-frame ones; the method was immunoSEQ multiplex PCR. In the table there are a few hundred thousand clones, 70% to 90% of which are singletons. The material sequenced was peripheral blood. These receptors all come from a woman in her 50s with active or convalescent COVID-19. Both conserved end residues are part of each CDR3. D genes are given only for firm matches. Expanded clones get a size class; other rows say once, few or many, or leave the size out.

once	TRBJ2-7	TRBD2	TRBV7-6	CASSPGGLAGAGEQYF	TGTGCCAGCAGCCCCGGTGGGCTAGCGGGAGCGGGCGAGCAGTACTTC
-	TRBJ1-3	-	TRBV24-1	CATSGQVPSGNTIYF	TGTGCCACCAGTGGACAGGTTCCCTCTGGAAACACCATATATTTT
-	TRBJ2-3	TRBD2	TRBV3-1/TRBV3-2	CASSQGLAGGEAQYF	TGTGCCAGCAGCCAAGGTCTCGCGGGAGGGGAGGCGCAGTATTTT
-	TRBJ1-3	-	TRBV11-2	CASSPPGRDSGNTIYF	TGTGCCAGCAGCCCCCCAGGCCGGGACTCTGGAAACACCATATATTTT
-	TRBJ2-7	TRBD2	TRBV12-3/TRBV12-4	CASGTSGLLEQYF	TGTGCCAGCGGAACTAGCGGGCTCCTCGAGCAGTACTTC
-	TRBJ2-7	TRBD1	TRBV30	CAWTGGRFYEQYF	TGTGCCTGGACAGGGGGACGGTTCTACGAGCAGTACTTC
-	TRBJ1-2	TRBD1	TRBV4-1	CASSHNRGSSGYTF	TGCGCCAGCAGCCATAACAGGGGTTCAAGTGGCTACACCTTC
-	TRBJ1-2	TRBD1	TRBV20-1	CSASSGQGASGYTF	TGCAGTGCTAGTTCGGGACAGGGGGCGTCAGGCTACACCTTC
-	TRBJ2-7	TRBD1	TRBV6-8	CASTGQGYEQYF	TGTGCCAGCACCGGACAGGGGTACGAGCAGTACTTC
-	TRBJ1-2	-	TRBV27	CASSELTGTGYTF	TGTGCCAGCAGTGAGCTTACAGGGACGGGCTACACCTTC
-	TRBJ2-5	TRBD2	TRBV4-1	CASSQGSREGRETQYF	TGCGCCAGCAGCCAAGGATCACGGGAGGGAAGAGAGACCCAGTACTTC
once	TRBJ2-7	-	TRBV30	CAWSGRDSYEQYF	TGTGCCTGGAGTGGCCGGGACTCCTACGAGCAGTACTTC
few	TRBJ2-3	-	TRBV2	CASSERRHPTDTQYF	TGTGCCAGCAGTGAACGCCGACACCCCACAGATACGCAGTATTTT
-	TRBJ2-7	TRBD1	TRBV29-1	CSVTSGDRGYEQYF	TGCAGCGTCACCTCGGGGGACAGGGGCTACGAGCAGTACTTC
-	TRBJ1-1	TRBD1	TRBV27	CASTEGQGMNTEAFF	TGTGCCAGCACCGAAGGACAGGGAATGAACACTGAAGCTTTCTTT
few	TRBJ1-2	TRBD1	TRBV30	CAWSAGQPYGYTF	TGTGCCTGGAGTGCGGGACAGCCTTATGGCTACACCTTC
-	TRBJ2-1	-	TRBV5-1	CASSLVGVNEQFF	TGCGCCAGCAGCTTGGTAGGGGTCAATGAGCAGTTCTTC
-	TRBJ2-3	TRBD1	TRBV6-2/TRBV6-3	CASSYGTGRTDTQYF	TGTGCCAGCAGTTACGGGACAGGGCGCACAGATACGCAGTATTTT
many	TRBJ2-5	-	TRBV6-5	CASRAEAGHQETQYF	TGTGCCAGCAGGGCTGAGGCAGGGCACCAAGAGACCCAGTACTTC
-	TRBJ1-2	-	TRBV2	CASGGYGYTF	TGTGCCAGCGGAGGATATGGCTACACCTTC
-	TRBJ2-2	-	TRBV19	CASSPGPGEGNTGELFF	TGTGCCAGTAGTCCCGGCCCGGGGGAAGGGAACACCGGGGAGCTGTTTTTT
-	TRBJ2-1	TRBD1	TRBV6-1	CASSEDRGSFNEQFF	TGTGCCAGCAGTGAAGACAGGGGAAGTTTCAATGAGCAGTTCTTC
-	TRBJ2-2	-	TRBV9	CASSVVEGGELFF	TGTGCCAGCAGCGTAGTTGAGGGCGGGGAGCTGTTTTTT
-	TRBJ1-1	TRBD1	TRBV5-1	CASSSTGVAHSNTEAFF	TGCGCCAGCAGCTCTACAGGGGTCGCGCATAGTAACACTGAAGCTTTCTTT
-	TRBJ1-1	-	TRBV7-2	CASSSRRVDTEAFF	TGTGCCAGCAGCTCCCGGAGGGTGGACACTGAAGCTTTCTTT
-	TRBJ2-7	TRBD2	TRBV12-5	CASGASGLAGGNEQYF	TGTGCTAGTGGCGCCTCTGGACTAGCGGGAGGTAACGAGCAGTACTTC
-	TRBJ2-2	-	TRBV15	CATSNPGAGTTGELFF	TGTGCCACCAGCAACCCTGGGGCGGGAACGACCGGGGAGCTGTTTTTT
-	TRBJ2-2	TRBD2	TRBV27	CAIRTSGSSAGELFF	TGTGCCATTCGGACTAGCGGGAGTTCGGCCGGGGAGCTGTTTTTT